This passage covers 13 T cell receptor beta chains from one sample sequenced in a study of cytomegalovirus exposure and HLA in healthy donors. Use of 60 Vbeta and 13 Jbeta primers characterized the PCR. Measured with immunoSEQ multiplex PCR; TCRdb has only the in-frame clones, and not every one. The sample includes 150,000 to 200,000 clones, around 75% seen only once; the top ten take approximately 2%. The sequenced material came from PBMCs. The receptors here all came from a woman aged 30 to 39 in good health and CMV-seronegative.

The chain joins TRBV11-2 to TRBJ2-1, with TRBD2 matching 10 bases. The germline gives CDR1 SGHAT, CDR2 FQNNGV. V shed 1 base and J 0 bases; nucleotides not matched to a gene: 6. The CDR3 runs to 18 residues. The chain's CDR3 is CASSLGKSGRASYNEQFF. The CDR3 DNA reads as TGTGCCAGCAGCTTAGGTAAAAGCGGGAGGGCCTCCTACAATGAGCAGTTCTTC.

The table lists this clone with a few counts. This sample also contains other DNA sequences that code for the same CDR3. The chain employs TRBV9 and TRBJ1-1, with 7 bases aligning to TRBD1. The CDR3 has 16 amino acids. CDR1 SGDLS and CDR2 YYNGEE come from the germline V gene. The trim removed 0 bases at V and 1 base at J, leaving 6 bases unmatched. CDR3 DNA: TGTGCCAGCAGCGTAGGACAGGGCGAGGGGAACACTGAAGCTTTCTTT. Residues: CASSVGQGEGNTEAFF.

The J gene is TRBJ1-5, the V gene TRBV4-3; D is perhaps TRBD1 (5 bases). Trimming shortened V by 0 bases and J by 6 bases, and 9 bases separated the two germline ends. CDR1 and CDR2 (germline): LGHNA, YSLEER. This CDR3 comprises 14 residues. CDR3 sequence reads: CASSQDSGIQPQHF. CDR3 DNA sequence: TGCGCCAGCAGCCAAGATTCAGGGATTCAGCCCCAGCATTTT.

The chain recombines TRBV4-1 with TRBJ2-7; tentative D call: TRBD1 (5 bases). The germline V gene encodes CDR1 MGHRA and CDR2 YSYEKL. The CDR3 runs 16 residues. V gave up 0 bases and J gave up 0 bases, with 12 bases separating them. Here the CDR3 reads CASSQDAPDNSYEQYF. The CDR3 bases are TGCGCCAGCAGCCAAGATGCGCCGGACAACTCCTACGAGCAGTACTTC.

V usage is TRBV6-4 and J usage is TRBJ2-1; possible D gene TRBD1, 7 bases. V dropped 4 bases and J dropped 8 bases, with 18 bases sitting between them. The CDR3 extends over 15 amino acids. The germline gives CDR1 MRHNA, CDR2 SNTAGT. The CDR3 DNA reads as TGTGCCAGCAGTGTCGGGCCCCAGGGGGGCGATGAGCAGTTCTTC. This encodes CASSVGPQGGDEQFF.

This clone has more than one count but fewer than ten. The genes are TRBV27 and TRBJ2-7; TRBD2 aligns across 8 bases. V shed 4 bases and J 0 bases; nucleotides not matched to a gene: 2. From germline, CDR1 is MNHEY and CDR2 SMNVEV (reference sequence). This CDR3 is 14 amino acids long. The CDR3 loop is CASSSRGGSYEQYF. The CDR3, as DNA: TGTGCCAGCAGTTCCCGGGGGGGCTCCTACGAGCAGTACTTC.

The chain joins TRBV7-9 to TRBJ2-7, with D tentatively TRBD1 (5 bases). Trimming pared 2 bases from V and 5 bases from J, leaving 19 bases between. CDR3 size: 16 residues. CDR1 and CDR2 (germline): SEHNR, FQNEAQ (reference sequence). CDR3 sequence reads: CASSLRPSDMAHEQYF. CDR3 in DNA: TGTGCCAGCAGCTTAAGGCCTTCGGACATGGCCCACGAGCAGTACTTC.

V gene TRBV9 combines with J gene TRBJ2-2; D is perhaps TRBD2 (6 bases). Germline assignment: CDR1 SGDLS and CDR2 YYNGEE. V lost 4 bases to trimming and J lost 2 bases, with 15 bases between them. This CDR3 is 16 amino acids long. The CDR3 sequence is CASSPRTAGNTGELFF. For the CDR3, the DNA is TGTGCCAGCAGCCCCCGGACGGCGGGAAACACCGGGGAGCTGTTTTTT.

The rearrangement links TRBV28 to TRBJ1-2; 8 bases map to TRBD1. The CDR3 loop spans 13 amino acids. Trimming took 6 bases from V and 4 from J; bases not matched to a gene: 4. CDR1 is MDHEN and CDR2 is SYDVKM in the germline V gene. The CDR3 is CASRVGQVYGYTF. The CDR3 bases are TGTGCCAGCAGGGTGGGACAGGTCTATGGCTACACCTTC.

CDR3 DNA sequence: TGTGCCAGCAGCCCCGAGGAGACCCAGTACTTC. Translated: CASSPEETQYF. J is TRBJ2-5 and V is TRBV5-8; D unclear. V was pared by 4 bases and J by 5 bases, with 6 bases between. The CDR3 consists of 11 residues. Germline CDR1 SGHTS, CDR2 YDEGEE.

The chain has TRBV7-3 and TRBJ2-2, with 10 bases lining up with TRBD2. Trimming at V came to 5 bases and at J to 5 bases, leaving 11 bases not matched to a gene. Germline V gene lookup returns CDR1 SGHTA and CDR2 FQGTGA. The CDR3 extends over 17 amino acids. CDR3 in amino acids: CASSPGASGRGTGELFF. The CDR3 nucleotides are TGTGCCAGCAGCCCTGGGGCTAGCGGGAGAGGTACCGGGGAGCTGTTTTTT.

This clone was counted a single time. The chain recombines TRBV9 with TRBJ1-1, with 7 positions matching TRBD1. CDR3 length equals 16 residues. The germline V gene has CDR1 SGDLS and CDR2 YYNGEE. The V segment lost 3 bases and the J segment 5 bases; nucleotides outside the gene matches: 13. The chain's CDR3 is CASSATTGTEVTEAFF. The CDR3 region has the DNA TGTGCCAGCAGCGCCACGACCGGGACAGAGGTGACTGAAGCTTTCTTT. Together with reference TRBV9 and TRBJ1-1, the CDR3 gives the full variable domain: DSGVTQTPKHLITATGQRVTLRCSPRSGDLSVYWYQQSLDQGLQFLIQYYNGEERAKGNILERFSAQQFPDLHSELNLSSLELGDSALYFCASSATTGTEVTEAFFGQGTRLTVV.

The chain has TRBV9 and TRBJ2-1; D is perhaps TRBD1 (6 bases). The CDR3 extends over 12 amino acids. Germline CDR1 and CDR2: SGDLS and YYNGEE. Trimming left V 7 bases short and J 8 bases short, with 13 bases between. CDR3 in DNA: TGTGCCAGCGCGACAGGAATGGATGAGCAGTTCTTC. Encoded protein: CASATGMDEQFF.